Below, 30 T cell receptor beta chains from the same sample are listed, as sequenced in a study of shared clonotypes between healthy human individuals. Clones were read by immunoSEQ multiplex PCR, and TCRdb kept only the in-frame ones, dropping some. The sample records 1.5 million to 2.5 million clones, about 95% being singletons. The naive CD8 subset, CD45RO-negative cells positively selected for CCR7, excluded terminally differentiated effector memory CD45RA+ cells. Specimen: naive CD8+ T cells sorted from blood. These receptors were taken from a man younger than 30 in good health.

V usage is TRBV11-2 and J usage is TRBJ1-2; D is ambiguous. This CDR3 is built from 15 residues. V lost 2 bases to trimming and J lost 5 bases, with 15 bases between them. The V gene's germline CDR1 is SGHAT and CDR2 FQNNGV. The CDR3 here is CASSLTANDIYGYTF. CDR3 DNA sequence: TGTGCCAGCAGCTTAACAGCAAACGATATTTATGGCTACACCTTC.

The rearrangement joins TRBV2 to TRBJ2-7; a weak D match, TRBD2 (5 bases). The CDR3 consists of 16 residues. Germline CDR1 is SNHLY and CDR2 is FYNNEI. The V end lost 6 bases, the J end lost 0 bases, and 18 bases lay between the germline ends. The CDR3 nucleotides read TGTGCCAGCAGGAGGGTAAAGCCACTGAGCTCCTACGAGCAGTACTTC. It translates to CASRRVKPLSSYEQYF.

Of note for this clone: Additional DNA sequences in this sample encode the identical CDR3. This sequence joins TRBV4-1 and TRBJ2-7; 9 nucleotides agree with TRBD1. This CDR3 is 15 amino acids long. The ends lost 1 base at V and 3 bases at J; junction bases unmatched: 4. CDR1 is MGHRA, CDR2 YSYEKL, per germline. Here the CDR3 reads CASSQAPGQGYEQYF. CDR3 nucleotides: TGCGCCAGCAGCCAAGCTCCGGGACAGGGCTACGAGCAGTACTTC.

The rearrangement joins TRBV19 to TRBJ2-1, with a possible D match to TRBD2 (5 bases). CDR3 length equals 15 residues. The germline V and J ends were trimmed by 6 bases and 0 bases, with 12 bases remaining between them. Germline assignment: CDR1 LNHDA and CDR2 SQIVND (reference sequence). CDR3 amino acids: CASSLGSSSYNEQFF. In nucleotides, the CDR3 is TGTGCCAGTAGCCTAGGGAGTAGCTCCTACAATGAGCAGTTCTTC.

The chain has TRBV13 and TRBJ1-1, with D possibly being TRBD1 (5 bases). V lost 4 bases, J lost 8 bases, and 17 bases lay in between. Germline CDR1 and CDR2: PRHDT and FYEKMQ (reference sequence). The length of the CDR3 is 14 residues. Here the CDR3 reads CASSSGPLGAEAFF. In DNA, the CDR3 is TGTGCCAGCAGCTCGGGACCGCTCGGCGCAGAAGCTTTCTTT.

The J gene is TRBJ2-2, the V gene TRBV29-1; TRBD1 is a possible D gene (5 bases). The CDR3 extends over 13 amino acids. The V end lost 4 bases, the J end lost 4 bases, and 10 bases lay between the germline ends. Germline CDR1 is SQVTM and CDR2 is ANQGSEA. CDR3 sequence: CSVGAGFTGELFF. DNA of the CDR3: TGCAGCGTTGGGGCAGGGTTCACCGGGGAGCTGTTTTTT.

As to this clone: Distinct nucleotide sequences in the sample also encode this CDR3. The gene calls are TRBV5-6 and TRBJ2-7; 7 bases match TRBD2. The CDR3 is made up of 13 amino acids. V dropped 3 bases and J dropped 2; count of bases not matched to a gene: 2. Germline CDR1 SGHDT, CDR2 YYEEEE. The CDR3 DNA reads TGTGCCAGCAGCTATGGGGGGGCCTACGAGCAGTACTTC. Its protein is CASSYGGAYEQYF.

The chain carries TRBV2 and TRBJ2-7; perhaps TRBD2 as D (6 bases). Germline-derived CDR1 and CDR2 are SNHLY and FYNNEI. V lost 5 bases and J lost 1, with 12 bases in between. The CDR3 consists of 14 residues. The CDR3 DNA is TGTGCCAGCAGTTGGTTTGCGGGGTCCTACGAGCAGTACTTC. It is translated as CASSWFAGSYEQYF.

The chain is built from TRBV6-5 and TRBJ2-6; the D is unclear. Germline lookup yields CDR1 MNHEY and CDR2 SVGAGI. V was trimmed by 6 bases and J by 0 bases, leaving 9 bases between them. The length of the CDR3 is 15 residues. The CDR3 is CASSPGFSGANVLTF. In nucleotides, the CDR3 is TGTGCCAGCAGCCCAGGCTTCTCTGGGGCCAACGTCCTGACTTTC.

The J gene is TRBJ2-1, the V gene TRBV10-1; TRBD1 matches at 8 bases. This CDR3 has 14 amino acids. Per germline, CDR1 WNHNN and CDR2 SYGVQD (reference sequence). V shed 10 bases and J 3 bases; nucleotides not matched to a gene: 8. CDR3 region: CATLRTGYYNEQFF. The CDR3 DNA sequence: TGCGCCACTCTCCGGACAGGGTACTACAATGAGCAGTTCTTC.

This chain joins TRBV4-1 and TRBJ2-6; a weak D match, TRBD1 (6 bases). The V end was cut by 4 bases, the J end by 0 bases, with 16 bases between. This CDR3 spans 18 amino acids. Per the germline V gene, CDR1 is MGHRA and CDR2 is YSYEKL. CDR3 sequence: CASSRRQDLNSGANVLTF. The CDR3 DNA follows: TGCGCCAGCAGCCGCCGACAGGACTTAAACTCTGGGGCCAACGTCCTGACTTTC.

The chain recombines TRBV27 with TRBJ2-4; unclear D gene. The CDR3 extends over 13 amino acids. In germline, CDR1 is MNHEY, CDR2 SMNVEV (reference sequence). Between the trimmed V and J ends, which lost 3 bases and 6 bases, there was a span of 9 bases. CDR3 region: CASSFGFGNIQYF. Here the CDR3 DNA reads TGTGCCAGCAGTTTTGGGTTTGGAAACATTCAGTACTTC.

This rearrangement joins TRBV28 to TRBJ2-7; D perhaps matches TRBD2 (6 bases). CDR3 length equals 15 residues. The V end lost 2 bases, the J end lost 3 bases, and 14 bases lay between the germline ends. In germline, CDR1 is MDHEN, CDR2 SYDVKM. CDR3 DNA: TGTGCCAGCAGTTTAGAGGGGTACGGGGGCTACGAGCAGTACTTC. It encodes CASSLEGYGGYEQYF.

The genes are TRBV6-6 and TRBJ1-1; D possibly corresponds to TRBD1 (6 bases). CDR1 MNHNY and CDR2 SVGAGI come from the germline V gene (reference sequence). Trimming took 1 base from V and 6 from J, leaving 12 bases between them. The CDR3 spans 14 residues. CDR3 bases: TGTGCCAGCAGTTACTTGGAGGGGGTCGCTGAAGCTTTCTTT. Its protein is CASSYLEGVAEAFF.

This clone was seen just once. This sample also contains other DNA sequences that code for the same CDR3. J is TRBJ1-2 and V is TRBV4-1; maybe TRBD1 (5 bases). Germline V lookup: CDR1 MGHRA, CDR2 YSYEKL. Trimming cost V 0 bases and J 6 bases, with 11 bases left between them. The CDR3 runs 14 residues. Written as DNA, the CDR3 is TGCGCCAGCAGCCAAGACCCGAGAGGGGATGGCTACACCTTC. It encodes CASSQDPRGDGYTF.

The chain combines TRBV7-9 with TRBJ1-1; TRBD1 is a possible D gene (5 bases). Germline V gene sequence: CDR1 SEHNR, CDR2 FQNEAQ (reference sequence). The V and J ends lost 6 bases and 0 bases respectively, with 14 bases between them. This CDR3 is built from 15 residues. The CDR3 DNA reads TGTGCCAGCAGTCGTCTCGGGGGGTTGAACACTGAAGCTTTCTTT. Encoded protein: CASSRLGGLNTEAFF.

This clone was found once. The CDR3 region is CASSQGYSSYEQYF. In nucleotides, the CDR3 is TGTGCCAGCAGCCAAGGGTACAGCTCCTACGAGCAGTACTTC. The chain joins TRBV13 to TRBJ2-7; no firm D call. Trimming stripped 5 bases from V and 0 bases from J, with 11 bases between. In germline, CDR1 is PRHDT, CDR2 FYEKMQ (reference sequence). The CDR3 contains 14 residues.

The genes are TRBV9 and TRBJ2-6; D unresolved. V shed 0 bases and J shed 2 bases, with 9 bases lying between them. The CDR3 is 16 amino acids. Germline V gene sequence: CDR1 SGDLS, CDR2 YYNGEE. In DNA form, the CDR3 reads TGTGCCAGCAGCGTAGAGAGAGAAACTGGGGCCAACGTCCTGACTTTC. It is translated as CASSVERETGANVLTF.

Concerning this clone itself: The sample carries other DNA sequences with the same CDR3. The chain carries TRBV6-5 and TRBJ2-7, with 10 nucleotides matching TRBD2. Trimming took 2 bases from V and 4 from J; bases not matched to a gene: 5. Germline loops: CDR1 MNHEY, CDR2 SVGAGI. This CDR3 has 15 amino acids. CDR3 region: CASSYALAGVYEQYF. As DNA, the CDR3 is TGTGCCAGCAGTTACGCCCTAGCGGGAGTTTACGAGCAGTACTTC.

Note on this clone: Other DNA sequences in this sample translate to the same CDR3. V gene TRBV4-1 combines with J gene TRBJ2-1, with D possibly TRBD1 on 6 matching bases. V was cut by 4 bases and J by 0 bases, with 10 bases left in between. The CDR3 extends over 15 amino acids. Germline-derived CDR1 and CDR2 are MGHRA and YSYEKL. Here the CDR3 reads CASSRTGSSYNEQFF. The CDR3 DNA reads as TGCGCCAGCAGCCGAACAGGGAGCTCCTACAATGAGCAGTTCTTC.

The chain uses TRBV13 and TRBJ2-7; a weak D match, TRBD1 (6 bases). Trimming left V 0 bases short and J 0 bases short, with 9 bases between. The germline CDR1 and CDR2 sequences are PRHDT and FYEKMQ (reference sequence). The CDR3 consists of 15 residues. CDR3 region: CASSLGGASSYEQYF. The CDR3, as DNA: TGTGCCAGCAGCTTAGGGGGGGCGAGCTCCTACGAGCAGTACTTC. The complete variable domain, with remaining parts taken from reference TRBV13 and TRBJ2-7, reads AAGVIQSPRHLIKEKRETATLKCYPIPRHDTVYWYQQGPGQDPQFLISFYEKMQSDKGSIPDRFSAQQFSDYHSELNMSSLELGDSALYFCASSLGGASSYEQYFGPGTRLTVT.

V is TRBV5-1 and J is TRBJ2-5, with D unclear. Germline assignment: CDR1 SGHRS and CDR2 YFSETQ. The CDR3 runs to 16 residues. V lost 4 bases and J lost 2, with 18 bases in between. CDR3 sequence: CASSPFWESQQETQYF. The CDR3 nucleotides read TGCGCCAGCAGCCCATTTTGGGAAAGCCAACAAGAGACCCAGTACTTC. Full variable domain (rest looked up from reference TRBV5-1 and TRBJ2-5): KAGVTQTPRYLIKTRGQQVTLSCSPISGHRSVSWYQQTPGQGLQFLFEYFSETQRNKGNFPGRFSGRQFSNSRSEMNVSTLELGDSALYLCASSPFWESQQETQYFGPGTRLLVL.

A remark on this clone: This specimen includes other DNA sequences encoding the same CDR3. V usage is TRBV4-1 and J usage is TRBJ2-5; possibly TRBD1 for D (6 bases). Germline CDR1 MGHRA, CDR2 YSYEKL. Trimming removed 1 base from V and 5 bases from J, with 8 bases in between. This CDR3 region has 13 residues. The CDR3: CASSQGRGETQYF. As DNA, the CDR3 is TGCGCCAGCAGCCAAGGAAGGGGGGAGACCCAGTACTTC.

The CDR3 reads CASRSGYESNQPQHF. CDR3 sequence (DNA): TGTGCCAGCAGGTCGGGGTATGAAAGCAATCAGCCCCAGCATTTT. The chain links TRBV6-6 to TRBJ1-5, with D unclear. Per the germline V gene, CDR1 is MNHNY and CDR2 is SVGAGI (reference sequence). The CDR3 runs 15 residues. V was trimmed by 6 bases and J by 1 base, leaving 13 bases between them.

The CDR3 protein is CASSVQGSYEQYF. The CDR3 DNA reads TGTGCCAGCAGTGTCCAGGGTTCCTACGAGCAGTACTTC. This chain links TRBV7-2 with TRBJ2-7; possible D gene TRBD1, 5 bases. V lost 6 bases and J lost 1, with 10 bases in between. CDR1 SGHTA and CDR2 FQGNSA come from the germline V gene. This CDR3 is built from 13 residues.

This clone was detected only once. The chain recombines TRBV5-8 with TRBJ1-5; D is ambiguous. V was trimmed by 4 bases and J by 7 bases, leaving 12 bases between them. The CDR3 has 13 amino acids. Germline assignment: CDR1 SGHTS and CDR2 YDEGEE. The CDR3 nucleotides read TGTGCCAGCAGCCACCGAGGAGCCCAGCCCCAGCATTTT. Protein product: CASSHRGAQPQHF.

V and J are TRBV5-8 and TRBJ1-5; D unresolved. Germline assignment: CDR1 SGHTS and CDR2 YDEGEE. The CDR3 totals 15 residues. V was shortened by 0 bases and J by 3 bases, with 10 bases between the two germline ends. This chain's CDR3 is CASSLEWVNNQPQHF. The CDR3 DNA follows: TGTGCCAGCAGCTTGGAGTGGGTCAACAATCAGCCCCAGCATTTT.

This clone occurred once. The V gene is TRBV9, the J gene TRBJ1-2; D gene uncertain. Germline V gene data show CDR1 as SGDLS and CDR2 as YYNGEE. V lost 0 bases, J lost 7 bases, and 10 bases lay in between. The CDR3 consists of 13 residues. CDR3 loop: CASSVGASVGYTF. CDR3 sequence (DNA): TGTGCCAGCAGCGTAGGAGCCTCTGTTGGCTACACCTTC.

The chain uses TRBV27 and TRBJ2-7; D might be TRBD1 (6 bases). V shed 10 bases and J shed 5 bases, with 12 bases lying between them. Germline CDR1 reads MNHEY; CDR2 reads SMNVEV (reference sequence). The length of the CDR3 is 11 residues. CDR3 protein: CATQGYNEQYF. Written as DNA, the CDR3 is TGTGCCACTCAGGGGTACAACGAGCAGTACTTC.

The chain recombines TRBV9 with TRBJ1-1; D possibly corresponds to TRBD1 (5 bases). From germline, CDR1 is SGDLS and CDR2 YYNGEE. This CDR3 spans 13 amino acids. Trimming took 5 bases from V and 5 from J, leaving 13 bases between them. CDR3: CASSGALGTEAFF. The CDR3 DNA reads TGTGCCAGCAGTGGGGCGTTGGGTACTGAAGCTTTCTTT.